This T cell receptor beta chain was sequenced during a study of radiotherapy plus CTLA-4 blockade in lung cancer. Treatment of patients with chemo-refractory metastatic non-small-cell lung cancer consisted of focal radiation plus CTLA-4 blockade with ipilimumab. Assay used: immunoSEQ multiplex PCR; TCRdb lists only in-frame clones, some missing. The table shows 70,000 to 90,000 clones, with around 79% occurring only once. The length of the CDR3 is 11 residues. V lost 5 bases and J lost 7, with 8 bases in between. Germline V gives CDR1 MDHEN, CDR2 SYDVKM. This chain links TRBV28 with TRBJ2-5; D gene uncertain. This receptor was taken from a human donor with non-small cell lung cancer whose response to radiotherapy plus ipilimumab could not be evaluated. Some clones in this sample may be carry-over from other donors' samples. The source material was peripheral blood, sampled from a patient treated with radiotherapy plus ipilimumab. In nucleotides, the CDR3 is TGTGCCAGCAGTGCCACGAGGACCCAGTACTTC. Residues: CASSATRTQYF. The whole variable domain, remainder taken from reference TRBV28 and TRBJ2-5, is DVKVTQSSRYLVKRTGEKVFLECVQDMDHENMFWYRQDPGLGLRLIYFSYDVKMKEKGDIPEGYSVSREKKERFSLILESASTNQTSMYLCASSATRTQYFGPGTRLLVL.